These T cell receptor beta chains were read from a single sample in a study of identical twins. TCRdb re-called the 5' RACE reads through MiXCR, storing one row per CDR3 protein. Of 250,000 or so distinct CDR3 sequences in the sample, around 8.3% were seen once. The data also belong to a second study, concerning yellow fever vaccine responses in identical twins.

Sample: CD8+ T cells sorted from blood. The receptor set was obtained from a woman aged 18-29 years in good health. CDR3s include the opening cysteine and the closing phenylalanine or tryptophan. D genes are given only for firm matches. Where a row states a size, it is once, few, many or the class of an expanded clone; other rows omit it.

TRBD1 - TRBJ2-1 TRBV11-2 TGTGCCAGCAACGCCGACCAGGGGGTCTACAATGAGCAGTTCTTC CASNADQGVYNEQFF
TRBD1 many TRBJ1-1 TRBV7-8 TGTGCCAGCAGCTTACAGCAGGGGGCCACTGAAGCTTTCTTT CASSLQQGATEAFF
- few TRBJ2-5 TRBV5-6 TGTGCCAGCAGCAAGACGGGACACCAAGAGACCCAGTACTTC CASSKTGHQETQYF
- few TRBJ2-1 TRBV28 TGTGCCAGCCAACCTCTAGCAGACTACAATGAGCAGTTCTTC CASQPLADYNEQFF
TRBD2 - TRBJ2-2 TRBV3-1 TGTGCCAGCAGCCAAGATCGGTGGGGAGGGGTCACCGGGGAGCTGTTTTTT CASSQDRWGGVTGELFF
- many TRBJ1-2 TRBV5-1 TGCGCCAGCAGCTTACGGGACCCCACAAGCTCGGGTGGCTACACCTTC CASSLRDPTSSGGYTF
- few TRBJ2-7 TRBV20-1 TGCAGTGCGCTGGAGAATATCGAGCAGTACTTC CSALENIEQYF
- many TRBJ2-7 TRBV11-1 TGTGCCAGCAGCTTAGATACGTACGAGCAGTACTTC CASSLDTYEQYF
- - TRBJ1-1 TRBV5-1 TGCGCCAGCAGCTTATTACAGGGTAACACTGAAGCTTTCTTT CASSLLQGNTEAFF
TRBD1 few TRBJ2-7 TRBV5-1 TGCGCCAGCAGCCTACCCCGGGCACAGGGGGGATCCTACGAGCAGTACTTC CASSLPRAQGGSYEQYF
- few TRBJ2-2 TRBV15 TGTGCCACCAGCAGAGTACCCAACCCCACCGGGGAGCTGTTTTTT CATSRVPNPTGELFF
TRBD2 few TRBJ2-4 TRBV2 TGTGCCAGCAGTACAAGACTAGCGGGAGATACACCTACGGCCAAAAACATTCAGTACTTC CASSTRLAGDTPTAKNIQYF
- once TRBJ2-1 TRBV7-6 TGTGCCAGCAGCCACTCGGACAATGAGCAGTTCTTC CASSHSDNEQFF
- many TRBJ2-7 TRBV7-9 TGTGCCAGCAGCCGACAGGAGACCTACGAGCAGTACTTC CASSRQETYEQYF
- many TRBJ2-2 TRBV20-1 TGCAGTGCTAGAGATCTTATGAGACAGAACACCGGGGAGCTGTTTTTT CSARDLMRQNTGELFF
TRBD1 - TRBJ2-2 TRBV27 TGTGCCAGCAGTCCCAGACAGGGAAACACCGGGGAGCTGTTTTTT CASSPRQGNTGELFF
- few TRBJ2-3 TRBV7-9 TGTGCCAGCAGCTTATCCAGCCTCACAGATACGCAGTATTTT CASSLSSLTDTQYF
TRBD2 few TRBJ2-1 TRBV5-6 TGTGCCAGCAGCTTTTGGGTTCGGGACTACGCCAACAATGAGCAGTTCTTC CASSFWVRDYANNEQFF
TRBD2 - TRBJ2-1 TRBV27 TGTGCCAGCAGTTTAGAGCGGGGGGGCCCTGAGCAGTTCTTC CASSLERGGPEQFF
- - TRBJ2-2 TRBV24-1 TGTGCCACCAGTGACCTAGACACGAACACCGGGGAGCTGTTTTTT CATSDLDTNTGELFF
- - TRBJ2-1 TRBV4-3 TGCGCCAGCAGCCGGCGGCTAGAGTACAATGAGCAGTTCTTC CASSRRLEYNEQFF
TRBD2 - TRBJ2-1 TRBV14 TGTGCCAGCAGCCAAGAGTTGACTAGCGGGATACAAATTATATACAATGAGCAGTTCTTC CASSQELTSGIQIIYNEQFF
- - TRBJ2-1 TRBV4-3 TGCGCCAGCGCGTTTGGTCAGGGGGGCGATGAGCAGTTCTTC CASAFGQGGDEQFF
- many TRBJ1-2 TRBV12-3/TRBV12-4 TGTGCCAGCCGATCCTGGGACCACTACACCTTC CASRSWDHYTF
TRBD1 - TRBJ1-2 TRBV6-1 TGTGCCAGCAGTCGACCTAAGACAGGGGTGGACTATGGCTACACCTTC CASSRPKTGVDYGYTF
TRBD2 - TRBJ2-1 TRBV27 TGTGCCAGCAGTAAAACTAGCGGGAGGAGCAATGAGCAGTTCTTC CASSKTSGRSNEQFF
- few TRBJ2-2 TRBV12-3/TRBV12-4 TGTGCCAGCAGGATCATACTAGTTACCGGGGAGCTGTTTTTT CASRIILVTGELFF
- many TRBJ2-1 TRBV29-1 TGCAGCGTTGAAGGGGGCTACTCCTACTACAATGAGCAGTTCTTC CSVEGGYSYYNEQFF
- - TRBJ1-1 TRBV9 TGTGCCAGCAGCCCGACAGGAGGAAACACTGAAGCTTTCTTT CASSPTGGNTEAFF
- few TRBJ2-5 TRBV3-1 TGTGCCAGCAGCCAAGAACTGGAGGCAGAGGTAGACCGAGAGACCCAGTACTTC CASSQELEAEVDRETQYF
TRBD1 many TRBJ2-3 TRBV29-1 TGCAGCGTTCGGACAGGGTTGACAGATACGCAGTATTTT CSVRTGLTDTQYF
TRBD1 - TRBJ1-2 TRBV3-1 TGTGCCAGCGAAACGGGACAGGGCTATGGCTACACCTTC CASETGQGYGYTF
TRBD1 few TRBJ2-7 TRBV5-1 TGCGCCAGCAGCTCATTTGACAGGGTCTACGAGCAGTACTTC CASSSFDRVYEQYF
TRBD2 - TRBJ2-3 TRBV11-1 TGTGCCAGCAGCGCCCGGGCTAGCGGTCTTAGGGCAGATACGCAGTATTTT CASSARASGLRADTQYF
TRBD1 - TRBJ2-3 TRBV20-1 TGCAGTGCAGACGACAGGGAAGGCACAGATACGCAGTATTTT CSADDREGTDTQYF
TRBD2 many TRBJ2-7 TRBV4-3 TGCGCCAGCAGCCAAGATCGGGGGGAGTACTACGAGCAGTACTTC CASSQDRGEYYEQYF
- few TRBJ1-1 TRBV29-1 TGCAGCGTTGAGACGTGGCCAACTGAAGCTTTCTTT CSVETWPTEAFF
- many TRBJ2-5 TRBV12-3/TRBV12-4 TGTGCCAGCAGATATAATACAAGACAAGAGACCCAGTACTTC CASRYNTRQETQYF
- once TRBJ2-7 TRBV6-5 TGTGCCAGCAGTTACTCGAGAGGGAGTGAAGGCGAGCAGTACTTC CASSYSRGSEGEQYF
TRBD2 many TRBJ2-1 TRBV7-2 TGTGCCAGCACATATTGGAGCGGGGTGGGTGAGCAGTTCTTC CASTYWSGVGEQFF
- many TRBJ2-7 TRBV27 TGTGCCAGCAGTTTTGGCGGGCGCTACGAGCAGTACTTC CASSFGGRYEQYF
- many TRBJ2-1 TRBV24-1 TGTGCCACCAGTGATTTAGCAACCTTAGACAATGAGCAGTTCTTC CATSDLATLDNEQFF
- - TRBJ1-5 TRBV14 TGTGCCAGCAGCCAAAATTTAGAGCCCGGGGATCAGCCCCAGCATTTT CASSQNLEPGDQPQHF
TRBD2 few TRBJ2-2 TRBV11-2 TGTGCCAGCAGCTCTCCGGGACTAGCGGGATTAGCGAACACCGGGGAGCTGTTTTTT CASSSPGLAGLANTGELFF
TRBD2 - TRBJ2-2 TRBV5-1 TGCGCCAGCAGCCAGCGGGGGGCGAACACCGGGGAGCTGTTTTTT CASSQRGANTGELFF
- many TRBJ2-3 TRBV4-2 TGTGCCAGCAGCCAAGAGACTAGCACAGATACGCAGTATTTT CASSQETSTDTQYF
- few TRBJ2-1 TRBV5-1 TGCGCCAGCAGCCACCCCATGCGGAACAATGAGCAGTTCTTC CASSHPMRNNEQFF
- many TRBJ2-7 TRBV20-1 TGCAGTGCGGGGGGGGCCATCCGGGACGGCTTTCAGGAATCCTACGAGCAGTACTTC CSAGGAIRDGFQESYEQYF
TRBD2 few TRBJ2-1 TRBV20-1 TGCAGTGCTAGACCCAATGCGGGAGGGCCAGGGGGCTCCTACAATGAGCAGTTCTTC CSARPNAGGPGGSYNEQFF
- few TRBJ2-1 TRBV7-2 TGTGCCAGCAGCTTAGTAGCGCGCTCCTACAATGAGCAGTTCTTC CASSLVARSYNEQFF
TRBD2 - TRBJ2-2 TRBV5-1 TGCGCCAGCAGCTCCCTGGGGGGACTAGCAGCGAACACCGGGGAGCTGTTTTTT CASSSLGGLAANTGELFF
TRBD2 many TRBJ2-1 TRBV5-6 TGTGCCAGCAGCTTGTTTGTGGGACTAGGGAGCAATGAGCAGTTCTTC CASSLFVGLGSNEQFF
- few TRBJ1-4 TRBV7-9 TGTGCCAGCAGCCCTCGGACTGAAACTAATGAAAAACTGTTTTTT CASSPRTETNEKLFF
- many TRBJ2-1 TRBV24-1 TGTGCCACTACTGGAGGTCTAGCAGGCAATGAGCAGTTCTTC CATTGGLAGNEQFF
TRBD1 few TRBJ2-3 TRBV28 TGTGCCAGCAGACCGACAGGGCTGAGCACAGATACGCAGTATTTT CASRPTGLSTDTQYF
- many TRBJ2-3 TRBV5-1 TGCGCCAGCAGGGACGTGGGCACAGATACGCAGTATTTT CASRDVGTDTQYF
- few TRBJ2-7 TRBV9 TGTGCCAGCAGCCGGGACACGTCCTACGAGCAGTACTTC CASSRDTSYEQYF